A single T cell receptor beta chain is shown here with its context. The data were taken from a study of control samples from healthy donors and cancer patients. V was pared by 0 bases and J by 0 bases, with 14 bases between. Germline-derived CDR1 and CDR2 are PRHDT and FYEKMQ (reference sequence). The CDR3 has 17 amino acids. Clones were sequenced by immunoSEQ multiplex PCR, and TCRdb holds only the in-frame ones, with some missing. The sample holds 96,000 or so clones, 80% to 95% seen once. The chain recombines TRBV13 with TRBJ1-2; no reliable D call. The sequenced material came from blood. This receptor was obtained from a man aged 18 to 30 in good health. This chain's CDR3 is CASSLGRRRGSNYGYTF. The CDR3 coding sequence is TGTGCCAGCAGCTTAGGACGCCGCCGTGGGTCTAACTATGGCTACACCTTC. The full variable domain, rest sourced from reference TRBV13 and TRBJ1-2, is AAGVIQSPRHLIKEKRETATLKCYPIPRHDTVYWYQQGPGQDPQFLISFYEKMQSDKGSIPDRFSAQQFSDYHSELNMSSLELGDSALYFCASSLGRRRGSNYGYTFGSGTRLTVV.